This TCR beta chain was captured by sequencing in a study of T cells in Graves' hyperthyroidism and ophthalmopathy. Study conclusions and caveats: The majority of expanded thyroid clonotypes above 0.001 also appeared in blood.

A lack of ophthalmopathy progression within 18 months defined stable Graves' hyperthyroidism. Authors of the study amplified TCR beta CDR3 regions from RNA transcripts. Primed by the HTBI set, a first-round RT-PCR was run on the TCR CDR3. A single record per CDR3 protein comes from TCRdb applying MiXCR to the multiplex PCR reads. The data contain a few hundred thousand distinct CDR3 sequences, 15% to 17% of them singletons. Only a few counts were recorded for this clonotype. The antigen is undetermined. This receptor was obtained from a woman in her twenties or thirties with Graves' hyperthyroidism. The sequencing input was blood.

CDR3 bases: TGTGCCACCAGTGCGCAAACCAACACTGAAGCTTTCTTT. Its translation: CATSAQTNTEAFF. The chain combines TRBV24-1 with TRBJ1-1; D gene uncertain. Trimming took off 5 bases at V and 2 bases at J, with 8 bases between the two ends. This CDR3 has 13 residues. The V gene's germline CDR1 is KGHDR and CDR2 SFDVKD.